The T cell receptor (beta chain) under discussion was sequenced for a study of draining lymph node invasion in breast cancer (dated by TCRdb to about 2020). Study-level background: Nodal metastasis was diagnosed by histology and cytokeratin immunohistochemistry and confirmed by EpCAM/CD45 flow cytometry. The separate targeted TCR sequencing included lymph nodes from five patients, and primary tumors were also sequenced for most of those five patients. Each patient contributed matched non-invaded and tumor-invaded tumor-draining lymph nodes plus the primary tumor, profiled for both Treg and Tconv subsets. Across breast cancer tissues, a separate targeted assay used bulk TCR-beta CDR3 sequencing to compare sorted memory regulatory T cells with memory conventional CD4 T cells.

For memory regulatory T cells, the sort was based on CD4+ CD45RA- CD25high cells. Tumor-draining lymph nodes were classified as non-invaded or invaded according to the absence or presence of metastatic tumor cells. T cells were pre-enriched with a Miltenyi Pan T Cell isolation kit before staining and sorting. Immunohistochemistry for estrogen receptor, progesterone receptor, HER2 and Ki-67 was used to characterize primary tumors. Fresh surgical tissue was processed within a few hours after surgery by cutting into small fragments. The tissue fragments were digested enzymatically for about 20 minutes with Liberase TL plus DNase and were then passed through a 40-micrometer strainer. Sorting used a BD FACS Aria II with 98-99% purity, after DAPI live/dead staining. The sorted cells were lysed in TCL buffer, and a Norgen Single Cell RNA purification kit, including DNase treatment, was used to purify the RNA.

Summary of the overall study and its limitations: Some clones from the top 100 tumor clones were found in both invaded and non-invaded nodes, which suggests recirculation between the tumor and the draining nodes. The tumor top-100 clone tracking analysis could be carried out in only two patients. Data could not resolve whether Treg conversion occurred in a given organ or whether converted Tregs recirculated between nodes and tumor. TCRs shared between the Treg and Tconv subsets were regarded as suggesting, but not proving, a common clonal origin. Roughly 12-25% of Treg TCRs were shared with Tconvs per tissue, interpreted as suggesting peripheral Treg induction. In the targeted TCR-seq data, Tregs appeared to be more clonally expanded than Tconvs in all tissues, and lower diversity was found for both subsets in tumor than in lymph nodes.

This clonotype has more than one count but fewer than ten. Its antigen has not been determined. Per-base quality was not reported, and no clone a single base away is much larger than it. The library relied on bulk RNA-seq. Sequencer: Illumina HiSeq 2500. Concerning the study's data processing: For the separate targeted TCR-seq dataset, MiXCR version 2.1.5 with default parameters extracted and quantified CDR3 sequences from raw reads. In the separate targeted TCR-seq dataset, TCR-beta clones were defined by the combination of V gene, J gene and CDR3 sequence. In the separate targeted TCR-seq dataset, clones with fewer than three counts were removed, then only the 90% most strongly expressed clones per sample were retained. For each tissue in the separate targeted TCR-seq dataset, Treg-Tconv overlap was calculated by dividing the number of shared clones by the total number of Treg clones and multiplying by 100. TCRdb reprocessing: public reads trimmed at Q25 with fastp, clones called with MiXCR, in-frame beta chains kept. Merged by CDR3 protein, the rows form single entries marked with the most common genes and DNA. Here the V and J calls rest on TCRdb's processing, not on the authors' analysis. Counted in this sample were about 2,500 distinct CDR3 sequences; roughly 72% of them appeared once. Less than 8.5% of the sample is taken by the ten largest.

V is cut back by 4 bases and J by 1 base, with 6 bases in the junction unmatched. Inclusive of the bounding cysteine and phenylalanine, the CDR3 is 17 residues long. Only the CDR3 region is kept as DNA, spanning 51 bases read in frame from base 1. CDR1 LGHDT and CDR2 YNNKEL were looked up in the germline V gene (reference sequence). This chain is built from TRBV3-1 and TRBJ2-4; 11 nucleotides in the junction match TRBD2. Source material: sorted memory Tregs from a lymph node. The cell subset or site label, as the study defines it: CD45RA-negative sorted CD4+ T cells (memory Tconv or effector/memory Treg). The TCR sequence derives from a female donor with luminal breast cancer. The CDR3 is CASSPGLADVAKNIQYF. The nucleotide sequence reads TGTGCCAGCAGCCCGGGACTAGCGGACGTTGCCAAAAACATTCAGTACTTC.